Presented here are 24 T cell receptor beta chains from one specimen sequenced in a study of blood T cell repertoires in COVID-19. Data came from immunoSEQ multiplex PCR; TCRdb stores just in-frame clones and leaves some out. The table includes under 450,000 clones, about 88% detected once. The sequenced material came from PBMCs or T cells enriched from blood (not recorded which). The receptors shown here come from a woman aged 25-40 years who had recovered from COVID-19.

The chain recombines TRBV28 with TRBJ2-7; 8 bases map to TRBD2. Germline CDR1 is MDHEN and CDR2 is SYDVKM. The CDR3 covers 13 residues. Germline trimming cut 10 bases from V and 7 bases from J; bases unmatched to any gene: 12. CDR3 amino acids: CAITGAGEREQYF. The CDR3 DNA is TGTGCCATCACTGGAGCGGGAGAACGAGAGCAGTACTTC.

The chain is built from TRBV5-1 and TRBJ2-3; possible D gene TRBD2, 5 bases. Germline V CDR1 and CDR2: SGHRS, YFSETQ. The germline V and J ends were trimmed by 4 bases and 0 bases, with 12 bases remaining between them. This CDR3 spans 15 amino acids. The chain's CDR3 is CASSESGVSTDTQYF. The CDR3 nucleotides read TGCGCCAGCAGCGAATCCGGGGTGAGCACAGATACGCAGTATTTT. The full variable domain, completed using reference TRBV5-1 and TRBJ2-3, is KAGVTQTPRYLIKTRGQQVTLSCSPISGHRSVSWYQQTPGQGLQFLFEYFSETQRNKGNFPGRFSGRQFSNSRSEMNVSTLELGDSALYLCASSESGVSTDTQYFGPGTRLTVL.

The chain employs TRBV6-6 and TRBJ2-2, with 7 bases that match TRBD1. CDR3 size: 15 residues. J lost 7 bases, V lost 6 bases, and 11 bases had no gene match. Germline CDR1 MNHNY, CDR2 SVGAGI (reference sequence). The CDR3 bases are TGTGCCAGCAGCCGGACGACAGGGAAGGTCGGGGAGCTGTTTTTT. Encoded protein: CASSRTTGKVGELFF.

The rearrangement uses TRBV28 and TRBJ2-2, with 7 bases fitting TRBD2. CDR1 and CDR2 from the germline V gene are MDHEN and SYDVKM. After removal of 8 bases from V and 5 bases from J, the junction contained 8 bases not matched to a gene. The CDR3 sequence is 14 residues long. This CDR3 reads CASGWAGETGELFF. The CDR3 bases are TGTGCCAGCGGGTGGGCGGGAGAGACCGGGGAGCTGTTTTTT.

In DNA form, the CDR3 reads TGTGCCAGCAGCTTGCGGGATTGGACTGAAGCTTTCTTT. Residues: CASSLRDWTEAFF. The rearrangement uses TRBV7-2 and TRBJ1-1; D call uncertain. The CDR3 is 13 amino acids. V lost 3 bases, J lost 5 bases, and 10 bases lay in between. CDR1 SGHTA and CDR2 FQGNSA come from the germline V gene. The whole variable domain, remainder taken from reference TRBV7-2 and TRBJ1-1, is GAGVSQSPSNKVTEKGKDVELRCDPISGHTALYWYRQSLGQGLEFLIYFQGNSAPDKSGLPSDRFSAERTGGSVSTLTIQRTQQEDSAVYLCASSLRDWTEAFFGQGTRLTVV.

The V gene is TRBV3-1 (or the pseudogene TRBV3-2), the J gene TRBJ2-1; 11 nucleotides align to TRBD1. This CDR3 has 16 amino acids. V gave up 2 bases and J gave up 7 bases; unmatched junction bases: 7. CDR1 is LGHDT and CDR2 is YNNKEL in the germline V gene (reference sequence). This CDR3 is CASSQPGQGAWNEQFF. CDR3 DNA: TGTGCCAGCAGCCAACCAGGACAGGGGGCGTGGAATGAGCAGTTCTTC.

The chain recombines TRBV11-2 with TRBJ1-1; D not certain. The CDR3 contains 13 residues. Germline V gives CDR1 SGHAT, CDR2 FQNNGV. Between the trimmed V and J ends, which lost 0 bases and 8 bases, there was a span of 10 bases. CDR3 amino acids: CASSLDSRREAFF. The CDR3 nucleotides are TGTGCCAGCAGCTTAGACTCTCGGAGGGAAGCTTTCTTT.

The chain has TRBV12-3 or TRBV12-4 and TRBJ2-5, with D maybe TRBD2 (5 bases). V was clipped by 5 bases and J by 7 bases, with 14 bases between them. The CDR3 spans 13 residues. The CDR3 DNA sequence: TGTGCCAGCAGTCCAGCGTCCCGGGGGACCCAGTACTTC. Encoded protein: CASSPASRGTQYF.

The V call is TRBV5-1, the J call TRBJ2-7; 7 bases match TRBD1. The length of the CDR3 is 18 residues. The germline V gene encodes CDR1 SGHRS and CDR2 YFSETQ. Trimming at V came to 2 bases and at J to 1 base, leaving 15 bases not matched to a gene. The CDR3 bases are TGCGCCAGCAGCTTAAGAGTCCCGGGACAGACTCTTTCCTACGAGCAGTACTTC. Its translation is CASSLRVPGQTLSYEQYF.

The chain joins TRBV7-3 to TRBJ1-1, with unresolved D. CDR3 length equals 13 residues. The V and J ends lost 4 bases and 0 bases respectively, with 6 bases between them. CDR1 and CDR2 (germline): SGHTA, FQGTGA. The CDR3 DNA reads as TGTGCCAGCAGCTCACTGTTGAACACTGAAGCTTTCTTT. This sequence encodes CASSSLLNTEAFF.

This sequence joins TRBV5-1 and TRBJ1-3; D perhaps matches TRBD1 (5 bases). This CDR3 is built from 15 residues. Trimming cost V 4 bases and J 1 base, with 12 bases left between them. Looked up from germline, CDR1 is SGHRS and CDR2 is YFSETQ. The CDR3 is CASSPRTFSGNTIYF. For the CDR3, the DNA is TGCGCCAGCAGCCCCCGGACATTTTCTGGAAACACCATATATTTT.

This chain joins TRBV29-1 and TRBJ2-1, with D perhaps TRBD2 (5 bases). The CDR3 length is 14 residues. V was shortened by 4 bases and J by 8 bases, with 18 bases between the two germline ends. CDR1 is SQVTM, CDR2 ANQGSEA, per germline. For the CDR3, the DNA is TGCAGCGTTGGGTCGGGGTTCGTCAACGATGAGCAGTTCTTC. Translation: CSVGSGFVNDEQFF.

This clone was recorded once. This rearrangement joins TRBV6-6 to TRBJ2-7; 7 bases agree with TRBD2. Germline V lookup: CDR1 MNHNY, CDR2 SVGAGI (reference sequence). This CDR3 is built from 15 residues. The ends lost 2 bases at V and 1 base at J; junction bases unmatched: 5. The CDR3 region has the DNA TGTGCCAGCAGTTACCTCGGGGAGGGGTCCTACGAGCAGTACTTC. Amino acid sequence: CASSYLGEGSYEQYF.

CDR3: CAWRRDSNQPQHF. The CDR3 nucleotides are TGTGCCTGGAGAAGGGACTCAAATCAGCCCCAGCATTTT. This chain joins TRBV30 and TRBJ1-5; weak D call: TRBD1 (5 bases). This CDR3 contains 13 residues. V lost 3 bases and J lost 4, with 10 bases in between. The germline gives CDR1 GTSNPN, CDR2 SVGIG (reference sequence).

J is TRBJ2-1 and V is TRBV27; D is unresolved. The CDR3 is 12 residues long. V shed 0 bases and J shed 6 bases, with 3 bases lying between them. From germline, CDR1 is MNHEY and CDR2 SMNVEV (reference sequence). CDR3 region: CASSLSLNEQFF. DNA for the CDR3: TGTGCCAGCAGTTTATCCCTCAATGAGCAGTTCTTC.

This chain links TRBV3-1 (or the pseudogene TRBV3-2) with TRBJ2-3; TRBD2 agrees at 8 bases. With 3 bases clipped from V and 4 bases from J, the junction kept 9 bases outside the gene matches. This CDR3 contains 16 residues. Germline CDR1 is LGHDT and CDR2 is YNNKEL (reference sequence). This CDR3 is CASSHRLARGADTQYF. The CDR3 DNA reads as TGTGCCAGCAGCCACCGACTAGCGAGAGGCGCAGATACGCAGTATTTT.

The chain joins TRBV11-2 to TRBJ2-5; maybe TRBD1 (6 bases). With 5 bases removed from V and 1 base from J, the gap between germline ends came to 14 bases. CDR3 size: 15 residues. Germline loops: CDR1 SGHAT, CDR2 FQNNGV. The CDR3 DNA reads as TGTGCCAGCAGCCCTAGTACAGGGCCCCAAGAGACCCAGTACTTC. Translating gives CASSPSTGPQETQYF. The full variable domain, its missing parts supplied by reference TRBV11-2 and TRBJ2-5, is EAGVAQSPRYKIIEKRQSVAFWCNPISGHATLYWYQQILGQGPKLLIQFQNNGVVDDSQLPKDRFSAERLKGVDSTLKIQPAKLEDSAVYLCASSPSTGPQETQYFGPGTRLLVL.

Written as DNA, the CDR3 is TGCGCCAGCAGCTTGGACAGGGGCGCCTATGGCTACACCTTC. It translates to CASSLDRGAYGYTF. The V and J genes are TRBV5-1 and TRBJ1-2, with 7 nucleotides matching TRBD1. Losses at the gene ends were 0 bases for V and 4 bases for J; bases not matched to a gene: 3. CDR3 length: 14 residues. Germline values: CDR1 SGHRS, CDR2 YFSETQ.

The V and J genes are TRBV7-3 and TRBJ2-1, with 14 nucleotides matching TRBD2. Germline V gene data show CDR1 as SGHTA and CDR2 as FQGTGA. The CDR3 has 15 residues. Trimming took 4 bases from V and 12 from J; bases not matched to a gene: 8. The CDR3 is CASSSGLAGGPGQFF. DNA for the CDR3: TGTGCCAGCAGCTCTGGACTAGCGGGGGGCCCGGGGCAGTTCTTC.

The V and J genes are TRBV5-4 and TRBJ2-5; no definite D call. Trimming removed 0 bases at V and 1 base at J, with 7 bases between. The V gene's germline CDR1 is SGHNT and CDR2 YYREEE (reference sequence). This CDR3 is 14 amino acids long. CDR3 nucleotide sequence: TGTGCCAGCAGCTTGGGGCAAACCCAAGAGACCCAGTACTTC. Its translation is CASSLGQTQETQYF.

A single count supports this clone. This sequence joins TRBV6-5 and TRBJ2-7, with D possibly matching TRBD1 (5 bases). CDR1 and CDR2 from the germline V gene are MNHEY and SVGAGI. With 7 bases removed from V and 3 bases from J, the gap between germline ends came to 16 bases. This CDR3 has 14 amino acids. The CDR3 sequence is CASTGRAPNYEQYF. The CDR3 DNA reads TGTGCCAGCACCGGCAGGGCTCCTAACTACGAGCAGTACTTC.

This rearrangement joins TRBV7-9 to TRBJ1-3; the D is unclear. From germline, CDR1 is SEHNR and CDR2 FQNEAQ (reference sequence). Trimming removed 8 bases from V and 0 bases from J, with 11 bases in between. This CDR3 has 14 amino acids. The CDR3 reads CASSGNDSGNTIYF. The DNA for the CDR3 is TGTGCCAGCTCCGGTAACGACTCTGGAAACACCATATATTTT.

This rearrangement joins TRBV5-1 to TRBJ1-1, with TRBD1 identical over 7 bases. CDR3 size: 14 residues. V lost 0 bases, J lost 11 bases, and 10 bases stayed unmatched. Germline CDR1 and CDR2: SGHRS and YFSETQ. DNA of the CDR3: TGCGCCAGCAGCTTGGCGGGACAGCTTAAGTGGGCTTTCTTT. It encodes CASSLAGQLKWAFF.

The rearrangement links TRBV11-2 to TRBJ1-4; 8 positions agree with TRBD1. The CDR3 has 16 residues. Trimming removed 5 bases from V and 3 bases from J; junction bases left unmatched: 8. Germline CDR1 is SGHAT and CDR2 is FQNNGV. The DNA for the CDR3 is TGTGCCAGCAGCAAGGACAGGGTTGGGCCTAATGAAAAACTGTTTTTT. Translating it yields CASSKDRVGPNEKLFF.